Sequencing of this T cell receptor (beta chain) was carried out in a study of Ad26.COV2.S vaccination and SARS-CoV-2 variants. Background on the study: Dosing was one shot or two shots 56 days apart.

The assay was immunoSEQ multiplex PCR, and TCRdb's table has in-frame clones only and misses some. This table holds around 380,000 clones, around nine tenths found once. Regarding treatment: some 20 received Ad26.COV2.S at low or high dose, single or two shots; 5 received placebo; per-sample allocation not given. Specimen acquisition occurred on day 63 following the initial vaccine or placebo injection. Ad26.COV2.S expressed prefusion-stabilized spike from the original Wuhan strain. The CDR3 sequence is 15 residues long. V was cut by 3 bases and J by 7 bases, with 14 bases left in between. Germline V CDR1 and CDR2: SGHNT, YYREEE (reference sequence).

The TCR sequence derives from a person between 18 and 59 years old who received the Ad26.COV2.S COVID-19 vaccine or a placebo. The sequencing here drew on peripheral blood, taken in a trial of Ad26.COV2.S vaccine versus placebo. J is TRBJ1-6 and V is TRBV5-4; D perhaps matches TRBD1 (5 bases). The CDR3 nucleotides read TGTGCCAGCAGCTGGGGGACGGGGGACAATTCACCCCTCCACTTT. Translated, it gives CASSWGTGDNSPLHF.